This T cell receptor (beta chain) originates from a study of T cell responses to AZD1222 COVID-19 vaccine. The CDR3 is 15 amino acids. Germline CDR1 MNHEY, CDR2 SVGEGT. Trimming took 3 bases from V and 9 from J; bases not matched to a gene: 14. Clones were sequenced by immunoSEQ multiplex PCR, and TCRdb holds only the in-frame ones, with some missing. This table holds roughly 150,000 clones, around nine tenths found once. The origin of this receptor is an adult in good health. Sequenced here: peripheral blood, sampled on day 0 of AZD1222 vaccination. The genes are TRBV6-2 or TRBV6-3 and TRBJ2-7; TRBD2 aligns across 7 bases. The CDR3 region has the DNA TGTGCCAGCAGTTATAGTGGTGCGGGAGCTTCCCGGCAGTACTTC. Protein sequence: CASSYSGAGASRQYF.